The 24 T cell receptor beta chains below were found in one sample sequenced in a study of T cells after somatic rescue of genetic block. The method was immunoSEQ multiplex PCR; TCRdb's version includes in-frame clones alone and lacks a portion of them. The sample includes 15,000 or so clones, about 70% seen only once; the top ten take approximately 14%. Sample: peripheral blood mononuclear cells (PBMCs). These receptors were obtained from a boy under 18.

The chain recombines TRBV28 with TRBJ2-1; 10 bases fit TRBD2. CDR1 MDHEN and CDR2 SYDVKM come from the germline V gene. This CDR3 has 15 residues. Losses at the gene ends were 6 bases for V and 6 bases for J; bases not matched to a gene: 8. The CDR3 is CASSSSGRAINEQFF. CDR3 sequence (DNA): TGTGCCAGCAGCTCAAGCGGGAGGGCAATCAATGAGCAGTTCTTC.

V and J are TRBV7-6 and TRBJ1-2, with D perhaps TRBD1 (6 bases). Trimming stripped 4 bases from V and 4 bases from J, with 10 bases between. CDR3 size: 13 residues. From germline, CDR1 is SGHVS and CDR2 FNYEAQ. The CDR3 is CASSSGHFYGYTF. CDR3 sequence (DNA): TGTGCCAGCAGCTCGGGACACTTCTATGGCTACACCTTC.

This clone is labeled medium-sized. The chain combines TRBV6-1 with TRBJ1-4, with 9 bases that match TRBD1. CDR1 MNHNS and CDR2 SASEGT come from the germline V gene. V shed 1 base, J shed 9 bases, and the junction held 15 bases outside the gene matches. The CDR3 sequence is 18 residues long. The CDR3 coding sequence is TGTGCCAGCAGTGAAGAGGGGCAACAGGGGGCTGGGGAGAAAAAACTGTTTTTT. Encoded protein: CASSEEGQQGAGEKKLFF.

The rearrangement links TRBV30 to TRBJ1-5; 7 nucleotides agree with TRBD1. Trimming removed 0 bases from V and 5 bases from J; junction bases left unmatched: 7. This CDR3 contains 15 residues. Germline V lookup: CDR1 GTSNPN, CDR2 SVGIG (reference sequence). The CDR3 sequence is CAWSVQWTGYQPQHF. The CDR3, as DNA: TGTGCCTGGAGTGTACAATGGACAGGATATCAGCCCCAGCATTTT.

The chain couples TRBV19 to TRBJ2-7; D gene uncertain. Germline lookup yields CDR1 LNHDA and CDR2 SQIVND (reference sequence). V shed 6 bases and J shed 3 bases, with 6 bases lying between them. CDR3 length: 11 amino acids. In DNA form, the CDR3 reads TGTGCCAGTAGGGGGATCTACGAGCAGTACTTC. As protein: CASRGIYEQYF.

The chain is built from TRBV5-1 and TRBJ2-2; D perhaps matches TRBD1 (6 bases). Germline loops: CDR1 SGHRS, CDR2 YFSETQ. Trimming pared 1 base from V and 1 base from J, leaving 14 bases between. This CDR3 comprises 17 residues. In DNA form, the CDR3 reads TGCGCCAGCAGCTTGTGGAGAATACAGGGGAACACCGGGGAGCTGTTTTTT. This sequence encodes CASSLWRIQGNTGELFF.

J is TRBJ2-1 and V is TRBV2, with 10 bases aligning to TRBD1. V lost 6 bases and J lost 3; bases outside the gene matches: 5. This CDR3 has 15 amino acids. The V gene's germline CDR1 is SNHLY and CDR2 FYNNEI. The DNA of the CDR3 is TGTGCCAGCAGAGCAGGACAGGGGGACTACAATGAGCAGTTCTTC. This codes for CASRAGQGDYNEQFF. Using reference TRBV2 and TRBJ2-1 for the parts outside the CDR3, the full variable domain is EPEVTQTPSHQVTQMGQEVILRCVPISNHLYFYWYRQILGQKVEFLVSFYNNEISEKSEIFDDQFSVERPDGSNFTLKIRSTKLEDSAMYFCASRAGQGDYNEQFFGPGTRLTVL.

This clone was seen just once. The CDR3: CASSFSRLAGGRSTQYF. The DNA for the CDR3 is TGTGCCAGCAGTTTCTCCCGACTAGCGGGGGGGCGGAGTACGCAGTATTTT. V usage is TRBV27 and J usage is TRBJ2-3; 14 bases are shared with TRBD2. Trimming removed 3 bases from V and 8 bases from J; junction bases left unmatched: 10. Germline V gene lookup returns CDR1 MNHEY and CDR2 SMNVEV (reference sequence). This CDR3 spans 17 amino acids.

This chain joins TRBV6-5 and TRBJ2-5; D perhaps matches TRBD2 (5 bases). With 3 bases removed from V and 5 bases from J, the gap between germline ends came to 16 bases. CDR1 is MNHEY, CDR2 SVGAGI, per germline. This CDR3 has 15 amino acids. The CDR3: CASSYTQASWETQYF. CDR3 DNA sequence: TGTGCCAGCAGTTATACTCAGGCTAGCTGGGAGACCCAGTACTTC.

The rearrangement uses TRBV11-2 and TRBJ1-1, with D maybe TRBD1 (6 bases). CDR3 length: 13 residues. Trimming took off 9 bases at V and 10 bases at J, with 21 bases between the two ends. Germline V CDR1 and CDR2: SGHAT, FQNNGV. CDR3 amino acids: CARPYPGEVGAFF. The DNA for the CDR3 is TGTGCCAGGCCCTACCCAGGGGAGGTTGGAGCTTTCTTT.

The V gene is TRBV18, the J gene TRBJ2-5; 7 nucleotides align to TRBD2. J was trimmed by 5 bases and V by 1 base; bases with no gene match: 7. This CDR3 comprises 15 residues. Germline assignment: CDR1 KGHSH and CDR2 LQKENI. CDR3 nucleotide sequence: TGTGCCAGCTCACCACGGAGTTGGGAGGGGGAGACCCAGTACTTC. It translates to CASSPRSWEGETQYF. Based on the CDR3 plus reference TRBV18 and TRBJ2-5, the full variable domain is NAGVMQNPRHLVRRRGQEARLRCSPMKGHSHVYWYRQLPEEGLKFMVYLQKENIIDESGMPKERFSAEFPKEGPSILRIQQVVRGDSAAYFCASSPRSWEGETQYFGPGTRLLVL.

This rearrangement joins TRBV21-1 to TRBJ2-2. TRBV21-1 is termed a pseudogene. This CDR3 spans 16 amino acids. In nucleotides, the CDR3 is TGTGCCAGCAGCGGGACGGGAAGGATGGGGACCGGGGAGCTGTTTTTT. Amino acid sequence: CASSGTGRMGTGELFF.

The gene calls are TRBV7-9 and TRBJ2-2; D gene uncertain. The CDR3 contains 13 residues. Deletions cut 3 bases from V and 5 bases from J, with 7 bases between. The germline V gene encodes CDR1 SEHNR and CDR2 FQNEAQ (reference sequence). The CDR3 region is CASSFYITGELFF. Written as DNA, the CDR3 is TGTGCCAGCAGCTTCTATATTACCGGGGAGCTGTTTTTT.

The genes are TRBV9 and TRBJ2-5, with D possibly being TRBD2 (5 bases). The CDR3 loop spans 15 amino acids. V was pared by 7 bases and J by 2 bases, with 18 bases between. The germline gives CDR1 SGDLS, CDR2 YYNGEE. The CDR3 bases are TGTGCCAGCCGGGATTCTCTCTTCTTACAAGAGACCCAGTACTTC. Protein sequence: CASRDSLFLQETQYF.

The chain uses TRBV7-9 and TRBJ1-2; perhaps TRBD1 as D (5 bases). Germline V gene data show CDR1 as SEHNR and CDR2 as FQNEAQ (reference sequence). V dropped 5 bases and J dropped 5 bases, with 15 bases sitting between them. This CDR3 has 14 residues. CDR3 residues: CASSHSQGGYGYTF. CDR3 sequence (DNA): TGTGCCAGCAGCCATTCTCAGGGTGGATATGGCTACACCTTC.

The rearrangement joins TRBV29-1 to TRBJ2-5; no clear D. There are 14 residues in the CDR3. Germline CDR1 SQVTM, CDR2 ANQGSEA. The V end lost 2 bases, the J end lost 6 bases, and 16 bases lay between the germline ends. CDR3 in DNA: TGCAGCGTTGAAATGATTACAGTCCTGAAGACCCAGTACTTC. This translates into CSVEMITVLKTQYF. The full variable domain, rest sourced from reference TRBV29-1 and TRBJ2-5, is SAVISQKPSRDICQRGTSLTIQCQVDSQVTMMFWYRQQPGQSLTLIATANQGSEATYESGFVIDKFPISRPNLTFSTLTVSNMSPEDSSIYLCSVEMITVLKTQYFGPGTRLLVL.

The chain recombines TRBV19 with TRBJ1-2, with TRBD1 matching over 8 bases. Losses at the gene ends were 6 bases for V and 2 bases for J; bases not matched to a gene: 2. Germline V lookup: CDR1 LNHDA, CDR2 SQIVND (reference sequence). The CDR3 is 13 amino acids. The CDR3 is CASRTGANYGYTF. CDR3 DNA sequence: TGTGCCAGTAGGACAGGGGCCAACTATGGCTACACCTTC.

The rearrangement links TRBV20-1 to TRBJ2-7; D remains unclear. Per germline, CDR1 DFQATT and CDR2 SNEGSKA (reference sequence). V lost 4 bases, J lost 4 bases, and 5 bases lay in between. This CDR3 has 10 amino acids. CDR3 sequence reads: CSAKIYEQYF. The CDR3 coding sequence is TGCAGTGCTAAGATATACGAGCAGTACTTC.

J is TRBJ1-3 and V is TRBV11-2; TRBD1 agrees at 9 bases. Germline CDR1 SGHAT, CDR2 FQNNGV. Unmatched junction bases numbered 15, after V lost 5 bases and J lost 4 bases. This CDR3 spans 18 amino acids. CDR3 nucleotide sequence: TGTGCCAGCAGCAAACCCGGGACAGGGACCTTAAGGGGAAACACCATATATTTT. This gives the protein CASSKPGTGTLRGNTIYF.

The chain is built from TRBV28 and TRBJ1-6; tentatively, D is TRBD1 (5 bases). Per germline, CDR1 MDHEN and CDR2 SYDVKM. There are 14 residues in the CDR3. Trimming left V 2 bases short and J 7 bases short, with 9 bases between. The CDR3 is CASSLRRGNSPLHF. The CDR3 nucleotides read TGTGCCAGCAGTTTAAGAAGGGGCAATTCACCCCTCCACTTT.

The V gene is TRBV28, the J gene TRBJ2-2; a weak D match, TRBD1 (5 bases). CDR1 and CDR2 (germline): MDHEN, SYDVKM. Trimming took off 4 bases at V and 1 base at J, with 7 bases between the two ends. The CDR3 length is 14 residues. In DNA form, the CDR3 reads TGTGCCAGCAGTTCCGGACAGAACACCGGGGAGCTGTTTTTT. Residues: CASSSGQNTGELFF. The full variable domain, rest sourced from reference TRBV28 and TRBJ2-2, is DVKVTQSSRYLVKRTGEKVFLECVQDMDHENMFWYRQDPGLGLRLIYFSYDVKMKEKGDIPEGYSVSREKKERFSLILESASTNQTSMYLCASSSGQNTGELFFGEGSRLTVL.

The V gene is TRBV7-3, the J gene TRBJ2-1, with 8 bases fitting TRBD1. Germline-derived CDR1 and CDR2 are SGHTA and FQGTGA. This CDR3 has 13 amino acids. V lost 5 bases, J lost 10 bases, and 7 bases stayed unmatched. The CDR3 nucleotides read TGTGCCAGCAGCCGTCGGGACAGGTCAGAGCAGTTCTTC. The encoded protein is CASSRRDRSEQFF.

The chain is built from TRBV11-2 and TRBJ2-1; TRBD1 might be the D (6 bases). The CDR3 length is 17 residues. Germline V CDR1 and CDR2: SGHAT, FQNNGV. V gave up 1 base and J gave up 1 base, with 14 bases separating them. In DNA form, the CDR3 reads TGTGCCAGCAGCTTAGGAGGGGGAGAAATTTCCTACAATGAGCAGTTCTTC. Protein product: CASSLGGGEISYNEQFF.

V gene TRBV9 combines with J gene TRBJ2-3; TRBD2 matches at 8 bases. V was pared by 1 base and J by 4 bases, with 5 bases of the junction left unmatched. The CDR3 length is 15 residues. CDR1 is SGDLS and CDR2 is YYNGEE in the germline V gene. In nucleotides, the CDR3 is TGTGCCAGCAGCGTAACCAGCGGGAGCGCAGATACGCAGTATTTT. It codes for CASSVTSGSADTQYF. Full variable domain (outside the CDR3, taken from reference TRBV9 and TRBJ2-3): DSGVTQTPKHLITATGQRVTLRCSPRSGDLSVYWYQQSLDQGLQFLIQYYNGEERAKGNILERFSAQQFPDLHSELNLSSLELGDSALYFCASSVTSGSADTQYFGPGTRLTVL.